These T cell receptor beta chains were read from a single sample in a study of blood T cell repertoires in COVID-19. Method: immunoSEQ multiplex PCR; TCRdb's copy keeps in-frame clones and lacks some. The profile covers around 50,000 clones, with approximately 78% appearing a single time and approximately 5% taken by the ten largest. The specimen sequenced was PBMCs or T cells enriched from blood (not recorded which). Receptor source: a woman between 45 and 65 years old with acute COVID-19. Both conserved end residues are trimmed from each CDR3.

V gene	J gene	CDR3 protein
TRBV5-6	TRBJ1-2	ASSSGQGLGYT
TRBV19	TRBJ2-5	ASSRRNQETQY
TRBV11-2	TRBJ2-2	ASSLDPLAVVGELF
TRBV6-5	TRBJ2-5	ASKGGKETQY
TRBV28	TRBJ2-5	ASSRGTGKKTQY
TRBV3-1/TRBV3-2	TRBJ1-6	ASNNGVGGSRSPLH
TRBV6-4	TRBJ1-2	ASSESGTYGYT
TRBV10-3	TRBJ1-1	AISESLVHDTEAF
TRBV5-1	TRBJ1-1	ASSLTAGGNTEAF
TRBV7-9	TRBJ1-5	ASSREGANQPQH
TRBV7-9	TRBJ1-2	ASATGSNVVGGYT
TRBV5-1	TRBJ2-1	ASSLDGQAIYNEQF
TRBV6-8	TRBJ1-2	ASSRPYRGSFSGYT
TRBV5-1	TRBJ2-2	ASTIAPHRQGILGELF
TRBV3-1/TRBV3-2	TRBJ1-6	ASSRTGARAHNSPLH
TRBV5-4	TRBJ2-1	ASSSTSGGANEQF
TRBV7-3	TRBJ2-1	ASSSTSVSSYNEQF
TRBV9	TRBJ2-3	ASSVVGSGGKLTSTDTQY
TRBV9	TRBJ1-2	ASSGGAEAYGYT
TRBV18	TRBJ2-1	ASSPPGGGIYNEQF
TRBV7-9	TRBJ2-7	ASSLGVSGGDYEQY
TRBV19	TRBJ2-7	ACSEATGGSYEQY
TRBV7-9	TRBJ1-2	ASSPPSRYGYT
TRBV30	TRBJ1-2	AGTATGGRGYT
TRBV6-6	TRBJ1-2	ASSQSGGGYT
TRBV28	TRBJ2-7	ASSPGTSYEQY
TRBV28	TRBJ2-2	ASSEDRANTGELF
TRBV10-2	TRBJ1-3	ASSDEGSGNTIY
TRBV11-1	TRBJ1-1	ASSFDSHRRTEAF
TRBV5-5	TRBJ2-5	ASSLAAETQY
TRBV27	TRBJ2-5	ASSFSGGRETQY
TRBV20-1	TRBJ2-3	SAVLLDTQY
TRBV11-3	TRBJ2-1	ASSLRSGDYTEQF
TRBV11-3	TRBJ1-1	ASSFTGSNTEAF
TRBV18	TRBJ1-3	ASSPVGPEGAPGNTIY
TRBV10-3	TRBJ1-3	AAETVNTIY
TRBV11-2	TRBJ2-3	ASSRGTGSTDTQY
TRBV11-3	TRBJ2-7	ASSPRTSGSGEQY
TRBV30	TRBJ2-4	AWSVGRSAKNIQY
TRBV4-2	TRBJ1-3	ASSQQGAGNTIY
TRBV5-5	TRBJ2-6	ASTPGLSRANVLT
TRBV9	TRBJ2-7	ASSAIAGEQY
TRBV25-1	TRBJ2-3	ASSEPSRGAEDTQY
TRBV6-5	TRBJ1-2	ASSTGGSNYGYT
TRBV6-1	TRBJ1-1	ASSEKKDSLRWTEAF
TRBV11-1	TRBJ1-2	ASSFSQGNGYT
TRBV3-1/TRBV3-2	TRBJ2-7	ASSLGQGKGNEQY
TRBV7-9	TRBJ1-6	ASSLSGSPLH
TRBV5-1	TRBJ1-4	ASSLMGAGGEKLF
TRBV2	TRBJ2-3	TSSDWAGSTDTQY
TRBV27	TRBJ2-1	ASRTYRAQRNEQF
TRBV6-5	TRBJ1-2	ASSRQTGSNYGYT
TRBV6-4	TRBJ1-6	ASSPDGRGNSPLH
TRBV5-6	TRBJ2-3	ASSLGASGDTQY
TRBV3-1/TRBV3-2	TRBJ1-3	ASSQDQGSHGNTIY
TRBV11-3	TRBJ2-3	AKPGTSGRYTDTQY
TRBV7-2	TRBJ1-5	ASSLQGWADQPQH
TRBV5-1	TRBJ2-1	ASSPGTGDNEQF